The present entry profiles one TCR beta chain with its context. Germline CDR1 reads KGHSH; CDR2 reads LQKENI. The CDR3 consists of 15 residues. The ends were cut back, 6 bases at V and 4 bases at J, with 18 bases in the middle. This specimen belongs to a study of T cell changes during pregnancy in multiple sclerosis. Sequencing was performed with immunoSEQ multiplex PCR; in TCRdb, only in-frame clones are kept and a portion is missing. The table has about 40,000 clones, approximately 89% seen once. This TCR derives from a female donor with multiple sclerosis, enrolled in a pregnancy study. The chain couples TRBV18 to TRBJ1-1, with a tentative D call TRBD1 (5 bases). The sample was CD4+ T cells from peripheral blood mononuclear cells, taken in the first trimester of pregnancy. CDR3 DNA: TGTGCCAGCTCTTTGGGTGGGGCCTCCCTCACTGAAGCTTTCTTT. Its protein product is CASSLGGASLTEAFF.